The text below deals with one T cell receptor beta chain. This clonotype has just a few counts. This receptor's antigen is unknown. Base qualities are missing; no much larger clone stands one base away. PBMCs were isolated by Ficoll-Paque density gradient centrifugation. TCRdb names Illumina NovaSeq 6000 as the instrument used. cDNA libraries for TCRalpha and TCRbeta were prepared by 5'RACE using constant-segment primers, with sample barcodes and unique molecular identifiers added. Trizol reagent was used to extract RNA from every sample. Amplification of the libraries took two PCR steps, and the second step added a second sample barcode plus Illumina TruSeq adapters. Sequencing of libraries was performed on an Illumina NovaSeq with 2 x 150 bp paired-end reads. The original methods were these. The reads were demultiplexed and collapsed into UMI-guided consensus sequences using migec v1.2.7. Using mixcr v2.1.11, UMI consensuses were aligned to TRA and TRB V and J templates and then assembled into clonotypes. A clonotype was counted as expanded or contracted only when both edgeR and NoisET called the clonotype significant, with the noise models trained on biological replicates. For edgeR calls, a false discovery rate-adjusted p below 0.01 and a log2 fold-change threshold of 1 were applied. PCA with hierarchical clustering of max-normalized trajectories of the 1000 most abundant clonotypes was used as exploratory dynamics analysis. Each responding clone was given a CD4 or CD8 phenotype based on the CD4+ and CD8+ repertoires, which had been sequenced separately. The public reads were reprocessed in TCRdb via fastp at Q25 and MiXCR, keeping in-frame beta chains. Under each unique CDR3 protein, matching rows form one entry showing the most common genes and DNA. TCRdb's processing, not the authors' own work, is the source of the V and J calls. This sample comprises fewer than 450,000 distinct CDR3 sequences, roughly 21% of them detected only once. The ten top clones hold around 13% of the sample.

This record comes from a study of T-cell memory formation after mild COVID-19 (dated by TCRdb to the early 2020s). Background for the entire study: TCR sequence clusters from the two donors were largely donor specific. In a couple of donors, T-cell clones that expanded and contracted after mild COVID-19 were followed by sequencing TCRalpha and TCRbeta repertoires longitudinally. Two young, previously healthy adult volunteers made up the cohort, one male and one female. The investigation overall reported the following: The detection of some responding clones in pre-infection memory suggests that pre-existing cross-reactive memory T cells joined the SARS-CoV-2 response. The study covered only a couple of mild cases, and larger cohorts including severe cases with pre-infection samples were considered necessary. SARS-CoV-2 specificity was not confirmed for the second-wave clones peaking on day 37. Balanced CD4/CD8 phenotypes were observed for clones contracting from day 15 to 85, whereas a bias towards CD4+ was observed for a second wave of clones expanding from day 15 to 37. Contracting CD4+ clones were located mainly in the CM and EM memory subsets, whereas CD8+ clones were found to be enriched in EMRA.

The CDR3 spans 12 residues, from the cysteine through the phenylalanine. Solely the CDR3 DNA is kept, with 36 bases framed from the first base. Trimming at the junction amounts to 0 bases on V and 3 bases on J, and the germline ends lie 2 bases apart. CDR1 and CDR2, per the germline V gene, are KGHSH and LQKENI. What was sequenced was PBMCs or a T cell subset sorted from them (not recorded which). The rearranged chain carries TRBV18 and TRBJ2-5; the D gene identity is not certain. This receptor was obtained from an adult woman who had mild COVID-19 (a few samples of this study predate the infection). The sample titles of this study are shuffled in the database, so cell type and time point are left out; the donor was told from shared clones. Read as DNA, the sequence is TGTGCCAGCTCACCACCAGAAGAGACCCAGTACTTC. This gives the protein CASSPPEETQYF.